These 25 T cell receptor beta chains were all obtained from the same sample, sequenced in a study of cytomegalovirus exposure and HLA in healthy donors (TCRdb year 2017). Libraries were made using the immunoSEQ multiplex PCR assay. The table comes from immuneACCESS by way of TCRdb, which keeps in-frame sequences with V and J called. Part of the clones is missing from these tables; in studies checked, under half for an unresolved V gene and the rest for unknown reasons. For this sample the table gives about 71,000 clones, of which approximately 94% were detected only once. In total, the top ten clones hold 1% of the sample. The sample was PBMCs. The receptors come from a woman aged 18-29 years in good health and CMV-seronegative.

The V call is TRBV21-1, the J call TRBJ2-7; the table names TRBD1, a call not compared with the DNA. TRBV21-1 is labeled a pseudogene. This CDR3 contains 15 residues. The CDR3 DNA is TGTGCCAGCAGATCTCAGGACAGGGTGTCCTACGAGCAGTACTTC. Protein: CASRSQDRVSYEQYF.

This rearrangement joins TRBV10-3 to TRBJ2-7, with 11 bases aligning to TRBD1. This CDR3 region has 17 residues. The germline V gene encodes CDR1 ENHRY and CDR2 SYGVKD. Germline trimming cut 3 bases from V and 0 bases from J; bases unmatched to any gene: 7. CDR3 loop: CAISEGTGGTSSYEQYF. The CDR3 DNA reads TGTGCCATCAGTGAAGGGACAGGGGGGACTAGCTCCTACGAGCAGTACTTC.

This chain's CDR3 is CASSQPGVGRFNYGYTF. CDR3 nucleotides: TGCGCCAGCAGCCAGCCCGGGGTAGGGCGCTTTAACTATGGCTACACCTTC. The chain carries TRBV4-1 and TRBJ1-2; D gene ambiguous. Between the trimmed V and J ends, which lost 3 bases and 1 base, there was a span of 18 bases. Germline CDR1 MGHRA, CDR2 YSYEKL. CDR3 length: 17 residues.

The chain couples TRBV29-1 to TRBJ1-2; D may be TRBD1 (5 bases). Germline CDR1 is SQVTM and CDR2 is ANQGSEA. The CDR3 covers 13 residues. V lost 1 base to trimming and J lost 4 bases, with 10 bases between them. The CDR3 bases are TGCAGCGTTGAAGGGGGGGGAGTCTATGGCTACACCTTC. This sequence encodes CSVEGGGVYGYTF.

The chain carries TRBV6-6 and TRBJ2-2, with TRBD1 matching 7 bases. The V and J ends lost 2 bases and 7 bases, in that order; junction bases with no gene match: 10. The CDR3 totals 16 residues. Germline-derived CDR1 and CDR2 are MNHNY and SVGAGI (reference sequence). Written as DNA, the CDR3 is TGTGCCAGCAGTTACGGTTCAGACAGGGTTAGCGGGGAGCTGTTTTTT. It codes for CASSYGSDRVSGELFF.

Written as DNA, the CDR3 is TGTGCCAGCAGTTTTCGCTCCTACGAGCAGTACTTC. Its translation is CASSFRSYEQYF. The chain employs TRBV28 and TRBJ2-7; D remains unclear. The length of the CDR3 is 12 residues. Germline loops: CDR1 MDHEN, CDR2 SYDVKM. With 3 bases removed from V and 0 bases from J, the gap between germline ends came to 3 bases.

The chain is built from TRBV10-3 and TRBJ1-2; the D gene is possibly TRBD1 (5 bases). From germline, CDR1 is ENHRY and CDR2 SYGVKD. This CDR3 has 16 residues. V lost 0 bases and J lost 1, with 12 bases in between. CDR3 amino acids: CAISESRGSDNYGYTF. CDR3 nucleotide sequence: TGTGCCATCAGTGAGTCGCGGGGCAGCGATAACTATGGCTACACCTTC.

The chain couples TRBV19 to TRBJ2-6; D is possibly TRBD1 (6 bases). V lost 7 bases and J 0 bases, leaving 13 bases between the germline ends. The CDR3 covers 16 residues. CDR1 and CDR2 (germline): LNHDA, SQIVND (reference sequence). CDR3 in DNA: TGTGCCAGTAAGGGGGTGGGGTACTCTGGGGCCAACGTCCTGACTTTC. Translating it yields CASKGVGYSGANVLTF.

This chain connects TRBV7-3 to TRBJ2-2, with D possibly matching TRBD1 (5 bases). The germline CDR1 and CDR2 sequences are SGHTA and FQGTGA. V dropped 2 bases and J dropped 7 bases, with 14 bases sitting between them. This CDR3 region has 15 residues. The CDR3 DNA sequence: TGTGCCAGCAGCTTAGGGGCGGCCTCAAACGGGGAGCTGTTTTTT. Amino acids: CASSLGAASNGELFF. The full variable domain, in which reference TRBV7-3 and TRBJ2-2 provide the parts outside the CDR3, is GAGVSQTPSNKVTEKGKYVELRCDPISGHTALYWYRQSLGQGPEFLIYFQGTGAADDSGLPNDRFFAVRPEGSVSTLKIQRTERGDSAVYLCASSLGAASNGELFFGEGSRLTVL.

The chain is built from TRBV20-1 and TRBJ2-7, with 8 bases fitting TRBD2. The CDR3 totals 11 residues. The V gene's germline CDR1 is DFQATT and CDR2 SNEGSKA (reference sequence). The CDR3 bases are TGCAGCGGACTAGCATCCTACGAGCAGTACTTC. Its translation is CSGLASYEQYF.

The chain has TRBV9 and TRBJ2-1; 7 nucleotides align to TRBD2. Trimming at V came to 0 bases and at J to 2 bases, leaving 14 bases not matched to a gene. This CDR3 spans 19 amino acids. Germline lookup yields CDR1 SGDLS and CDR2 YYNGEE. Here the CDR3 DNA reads TGTGCCAGCAGCGTAGGATTCTCGGGGCGGGGGATCCCCTACAATGAGCAGTTCTTC. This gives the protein CASSVGFSGRGIPYNEQFF.

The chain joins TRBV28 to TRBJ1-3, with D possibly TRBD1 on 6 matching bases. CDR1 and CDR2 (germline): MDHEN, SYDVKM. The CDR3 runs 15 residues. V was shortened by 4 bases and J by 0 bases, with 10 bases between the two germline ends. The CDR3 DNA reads TGTGCCAGCAGTTCGTCAGGGGTCTCTGGAAACACCATATATTTT. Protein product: CASSSSGVSGNTIYF.

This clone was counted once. The chain's CDR3 is CASSFRGGELFF. CDR3 in DNA: TGTGCCAGCAGTTTCCGGGGCGGGGAGCTGTTTTTT. This chain joins TRBV27 and TRBJ2-2, with D possibly matching TRBD2 (5 bases). Trimming took off 3 bases at V and 7 bases at J, with 6 bases between the two ends. The CDR3 loop spans 12 amino acids. The germline gives CDR1 MNHEY, CDR2 SMNVEV (reference sequence).

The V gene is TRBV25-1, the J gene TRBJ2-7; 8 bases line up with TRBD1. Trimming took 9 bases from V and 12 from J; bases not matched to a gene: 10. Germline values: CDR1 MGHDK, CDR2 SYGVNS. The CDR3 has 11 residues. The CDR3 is CASLQGVFWYF. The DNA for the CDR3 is TGTGCCAGTCTACAGGGGGTATTTTGGTACTTC.

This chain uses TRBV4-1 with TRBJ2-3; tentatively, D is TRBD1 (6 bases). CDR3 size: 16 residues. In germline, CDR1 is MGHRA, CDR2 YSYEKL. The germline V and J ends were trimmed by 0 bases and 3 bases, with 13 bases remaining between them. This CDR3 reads CASSQDLVGATDTQYF. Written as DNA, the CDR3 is TGCGCCAGCAGCCAAGATCTGGTGGGGGCGACAGATACGCAGTATTTT.

The CDR3 bases are TGCGCCAGCAGTCCCTTGGCTAGCGGGAGCACAGATACGCAGTATTTT. It codes for CASSPLASGSTDTQYF. This sequence joins TRBV10-1 and TRBJ2-3; 8 bases fit TRBD2. Germline lookup yields CDR1 WNHNN and CDR2 SYGVQD (reference sequence). The length of the CDR3 is 16 residues. The junction had 7 bases not matched to a gene; V was cut back by 5 bases and J by 0 bases.

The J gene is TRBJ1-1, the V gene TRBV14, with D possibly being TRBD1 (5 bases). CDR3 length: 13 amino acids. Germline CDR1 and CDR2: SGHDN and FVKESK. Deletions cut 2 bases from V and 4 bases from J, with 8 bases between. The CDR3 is CASSQRGPTEAFF. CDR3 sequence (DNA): TGTGCCAGCAGCCAAAGGGGTCCCACTGAAGCTTTCTTT.

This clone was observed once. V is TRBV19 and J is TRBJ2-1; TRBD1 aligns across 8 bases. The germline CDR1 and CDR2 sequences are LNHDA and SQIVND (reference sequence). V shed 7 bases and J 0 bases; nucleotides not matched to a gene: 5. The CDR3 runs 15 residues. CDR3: CASTSTGGSYNEQFF. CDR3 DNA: TGTGCCAGTACTTCAACAGGGGGCTCCTACAATGAGCAGTTCTTC.

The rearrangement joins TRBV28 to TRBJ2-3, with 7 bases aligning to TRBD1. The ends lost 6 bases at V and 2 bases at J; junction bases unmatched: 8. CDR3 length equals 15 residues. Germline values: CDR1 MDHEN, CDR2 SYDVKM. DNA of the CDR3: TGTGCCAGCAGCTCCCGACAGGGACACACAGATACGCAGTATTTT. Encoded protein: CASSSRQGHTDTQYF.

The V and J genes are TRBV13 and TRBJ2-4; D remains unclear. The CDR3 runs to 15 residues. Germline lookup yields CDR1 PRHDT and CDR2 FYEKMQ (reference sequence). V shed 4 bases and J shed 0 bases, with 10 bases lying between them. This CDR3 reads CASSSLTLAKNIQYF. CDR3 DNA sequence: TGTGCCAGCAGCTCCCTGACTCTAGCCAAAAACATTCAGTACTTC.

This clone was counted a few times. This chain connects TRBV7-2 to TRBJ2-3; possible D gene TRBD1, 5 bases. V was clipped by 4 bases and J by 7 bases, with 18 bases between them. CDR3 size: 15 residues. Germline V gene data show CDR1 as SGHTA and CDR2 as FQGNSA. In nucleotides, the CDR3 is TGTGCCAGCAGCTCCCCCAGCCCAGGGTGGAATACGCAGTATTTT. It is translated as CASSSPSPGWNTQYF.

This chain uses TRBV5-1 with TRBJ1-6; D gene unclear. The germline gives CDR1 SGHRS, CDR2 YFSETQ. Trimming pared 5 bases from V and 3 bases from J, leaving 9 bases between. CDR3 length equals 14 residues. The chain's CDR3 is CASSSGLYNSPLHF. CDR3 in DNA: TGCGCCAGCAGTTCTGGGCTCTATAATTCACCCCTCCACTTT.

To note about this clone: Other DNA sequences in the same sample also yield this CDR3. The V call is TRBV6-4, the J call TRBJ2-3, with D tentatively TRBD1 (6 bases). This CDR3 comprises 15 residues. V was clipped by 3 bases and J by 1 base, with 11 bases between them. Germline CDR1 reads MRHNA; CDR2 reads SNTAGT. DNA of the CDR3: TGTGCCAGCAGTGAAAGCCCAGGGGGCACAGATACGCAGTATTTT. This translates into CASSESPGGTDTQYF.

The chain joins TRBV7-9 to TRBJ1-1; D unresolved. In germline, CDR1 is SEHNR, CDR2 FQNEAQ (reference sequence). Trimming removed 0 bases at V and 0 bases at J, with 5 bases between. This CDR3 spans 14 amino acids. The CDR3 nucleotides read TGTGCCAGCAGCTTAGCGCACTTGAACACTGAAGCTTTCTTT. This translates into CASSLAHLNTEAFF.

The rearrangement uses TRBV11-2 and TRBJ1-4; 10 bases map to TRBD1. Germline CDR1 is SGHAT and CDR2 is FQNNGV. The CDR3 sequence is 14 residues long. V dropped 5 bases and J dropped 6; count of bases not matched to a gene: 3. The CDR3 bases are TGTGCCAGCAGCATGACAGGGGGCGATGAAAAACTGTTTTTT. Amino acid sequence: CASSMTGGDEKLFF.